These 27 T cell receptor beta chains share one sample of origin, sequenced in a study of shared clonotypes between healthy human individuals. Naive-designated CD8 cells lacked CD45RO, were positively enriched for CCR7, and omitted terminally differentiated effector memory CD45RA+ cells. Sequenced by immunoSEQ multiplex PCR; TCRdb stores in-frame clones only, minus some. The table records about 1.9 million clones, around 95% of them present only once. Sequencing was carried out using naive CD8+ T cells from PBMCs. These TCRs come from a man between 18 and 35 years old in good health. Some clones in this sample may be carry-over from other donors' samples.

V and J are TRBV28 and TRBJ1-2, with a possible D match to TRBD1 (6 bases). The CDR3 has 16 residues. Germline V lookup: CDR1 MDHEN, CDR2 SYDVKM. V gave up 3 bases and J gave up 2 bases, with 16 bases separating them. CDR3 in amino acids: CASSFQGSHLNYGYTF. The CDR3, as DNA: TGTGCCAGCAGTTTTCAGGGGTCTCACTTGAACTATGGCTACACCTTC.

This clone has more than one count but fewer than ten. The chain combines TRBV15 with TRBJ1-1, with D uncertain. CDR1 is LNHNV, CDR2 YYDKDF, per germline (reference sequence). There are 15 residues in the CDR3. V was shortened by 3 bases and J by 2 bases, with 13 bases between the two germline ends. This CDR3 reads CATSSRLEGNTEAFF. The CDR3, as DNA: TGTGCCACCAGCAGCCGCCTGGAGGGAAACACTGAAGCTTTCTTT.

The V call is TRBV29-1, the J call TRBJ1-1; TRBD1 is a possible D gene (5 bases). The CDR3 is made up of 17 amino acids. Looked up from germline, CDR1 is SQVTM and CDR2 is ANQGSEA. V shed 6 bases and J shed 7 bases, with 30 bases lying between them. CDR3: CSVIHWKGFAVRGEAFF. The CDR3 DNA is TGCAGCGTAATACATTGGAAGGGGTTTGCAGTTAGGGGTGAAGCTTTCTTT.

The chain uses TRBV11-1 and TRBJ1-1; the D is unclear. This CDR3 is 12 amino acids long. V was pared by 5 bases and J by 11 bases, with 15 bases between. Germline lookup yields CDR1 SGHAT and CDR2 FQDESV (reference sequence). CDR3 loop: CASSPQSGAAFF. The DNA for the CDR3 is TGTGCCAGCAGCCCCCAGTCCGGAGCGGCTTTCTTT.

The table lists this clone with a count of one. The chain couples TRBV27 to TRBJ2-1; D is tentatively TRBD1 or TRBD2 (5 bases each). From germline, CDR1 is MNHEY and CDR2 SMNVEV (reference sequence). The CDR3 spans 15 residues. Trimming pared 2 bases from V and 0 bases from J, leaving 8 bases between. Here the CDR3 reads CASSLNGASYNEQFF. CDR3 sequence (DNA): TGTGCCAGCAGTTTAAACGGGGCCTCCTACAATGAGCAGTTCTTC.

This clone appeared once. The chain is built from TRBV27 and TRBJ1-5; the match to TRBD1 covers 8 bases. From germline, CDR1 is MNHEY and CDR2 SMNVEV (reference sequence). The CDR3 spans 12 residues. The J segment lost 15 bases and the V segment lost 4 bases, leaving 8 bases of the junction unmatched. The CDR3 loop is CASSSTGVGSHF. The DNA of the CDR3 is TGTGCCAGCAGTTCGACAGGGGTCGGATCGCATTTT.

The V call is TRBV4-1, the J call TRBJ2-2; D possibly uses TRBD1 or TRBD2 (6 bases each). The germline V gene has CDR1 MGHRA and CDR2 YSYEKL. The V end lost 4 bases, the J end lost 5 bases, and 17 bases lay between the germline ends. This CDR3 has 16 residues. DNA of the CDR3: TGCGCCAGCAGCCCAAGACCGGGGGCTAAGACCGGGGAGCTGTTTTTT. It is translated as CASSPRPGAKTGELFF.

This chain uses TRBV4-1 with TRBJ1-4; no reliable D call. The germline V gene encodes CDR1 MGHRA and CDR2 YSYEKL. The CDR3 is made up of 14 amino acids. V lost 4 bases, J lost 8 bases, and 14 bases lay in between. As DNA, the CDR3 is TGCGCCAGCAGCCGAGCGACCAATGGGGAAAAACTGTTTTTT. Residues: CASSRATNGEKLFF.

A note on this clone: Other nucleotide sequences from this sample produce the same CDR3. This CDR3 reads CASSLNGDSYEQYF. Written as DNA, the CDR3 is TGTGCCAGCAGCTTAAACGGCGACTCCTACGAGCAGTACTTC. The rearrangement links TRBV7-3 to TRBJ2-7; D unclear. The germline gives CDR1 SGHTA, CDR2 FQGTGA. V lost 1 base to trimming and J lost 0 bases, with 7 bases between them. This CDR3 has 14 residues.

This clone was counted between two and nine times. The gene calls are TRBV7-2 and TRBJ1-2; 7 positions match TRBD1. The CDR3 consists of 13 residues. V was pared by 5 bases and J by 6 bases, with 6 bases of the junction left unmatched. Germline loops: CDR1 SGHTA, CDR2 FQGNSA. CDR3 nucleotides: TGTGCCAGCAGCCTTGACAGGGCGGATGGCTACACCTTC. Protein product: CASSLDRADGYTF.

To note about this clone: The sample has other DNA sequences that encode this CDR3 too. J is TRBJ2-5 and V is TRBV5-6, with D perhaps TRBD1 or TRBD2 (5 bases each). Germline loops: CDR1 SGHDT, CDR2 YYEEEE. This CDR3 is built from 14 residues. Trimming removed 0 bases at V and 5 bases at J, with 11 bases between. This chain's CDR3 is CASSLGGARETQYF. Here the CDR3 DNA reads TGTGCCAGCAGCTTGGGAGGGGCACGGGAGACCCAGTACTTC.

CDR3 region: CASNRGLEAFF. The DNA of the CDR3 is TGTGCCAGCAACAGGGGGCTTGAAGCTTTCTTT. V is TRBV28 and J is TRBJ1-1; 9 nucleotides align to TRBD1. The germline V gene has CDR1 MDHEN and CDR2 SYDVKM. The ends lost 7 bases at V and 7 bases at J; junction bases unmatched: 1. The CDR3 is 11 residues long.

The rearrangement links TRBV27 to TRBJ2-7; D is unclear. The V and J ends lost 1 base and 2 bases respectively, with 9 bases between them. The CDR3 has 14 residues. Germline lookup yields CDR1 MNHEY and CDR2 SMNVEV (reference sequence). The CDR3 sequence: CASSLFGRPYEQYF. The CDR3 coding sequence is TGTGCCAGCAGTTTATTTGGGCGGCCCTACGAGCAGTACTTC.

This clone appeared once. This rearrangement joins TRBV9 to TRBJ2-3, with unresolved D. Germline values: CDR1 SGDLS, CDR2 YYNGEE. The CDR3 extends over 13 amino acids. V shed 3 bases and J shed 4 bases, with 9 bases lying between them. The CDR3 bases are TGTGCCAGCAGCGAGGGCGATTCAGATACGCAGTATTTT. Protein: CASSEGDSDTQYF. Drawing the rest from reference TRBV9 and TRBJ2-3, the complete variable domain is DSGVTQTPKHLITATGQRVTLRCSPRSGDLSVYWYQQSLDQGLQFLIQYYNGEERAKGNILERFSAQQFPDLHSELNLSSLELGDSALYFCASSEGDSDTQYFGPGTRLTVL.

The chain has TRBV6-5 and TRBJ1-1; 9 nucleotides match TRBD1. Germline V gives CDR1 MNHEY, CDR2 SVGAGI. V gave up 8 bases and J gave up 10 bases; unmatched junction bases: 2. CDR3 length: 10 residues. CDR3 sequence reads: CASWGQGAFF. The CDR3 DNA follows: TGTGCCAGCTGGGGACAGGGAGCTTTCTTT.

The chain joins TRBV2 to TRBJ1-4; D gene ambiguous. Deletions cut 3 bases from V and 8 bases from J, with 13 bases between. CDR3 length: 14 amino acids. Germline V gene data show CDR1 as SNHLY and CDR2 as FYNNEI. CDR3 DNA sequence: TGTGCCAGCAGTGAGTCACTCGGATACGAAAAACTGTTTTTT. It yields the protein CASSESLGYEKLFF.

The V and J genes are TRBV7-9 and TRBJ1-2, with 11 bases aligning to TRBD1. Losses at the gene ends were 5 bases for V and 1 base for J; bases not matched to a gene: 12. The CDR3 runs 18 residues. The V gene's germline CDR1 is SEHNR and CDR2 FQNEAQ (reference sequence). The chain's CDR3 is CASSGVGTGGLLNYGYTF. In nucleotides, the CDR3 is TGTGCCAGCAGCGGAGTAGGGACAGGGGGGCTCCTTAACTATGGCTACACCTTC.

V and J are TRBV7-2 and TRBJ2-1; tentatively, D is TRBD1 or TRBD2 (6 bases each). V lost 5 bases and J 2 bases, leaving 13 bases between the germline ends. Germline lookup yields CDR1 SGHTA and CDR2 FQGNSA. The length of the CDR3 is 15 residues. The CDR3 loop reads CASSPQGGAYNEQFF. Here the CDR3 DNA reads TGTGCCAGCAGCCCACAGGGCGGGGCCTACAATGAGCAGTTCTTC.

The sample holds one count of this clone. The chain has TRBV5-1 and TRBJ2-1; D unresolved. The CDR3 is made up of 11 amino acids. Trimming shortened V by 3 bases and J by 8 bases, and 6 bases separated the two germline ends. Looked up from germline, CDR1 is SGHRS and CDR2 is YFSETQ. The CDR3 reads CASSSSHEQFF. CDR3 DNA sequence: TGCGCCAGCAGCTCGAGCCATGAGCAGTTCTTC.

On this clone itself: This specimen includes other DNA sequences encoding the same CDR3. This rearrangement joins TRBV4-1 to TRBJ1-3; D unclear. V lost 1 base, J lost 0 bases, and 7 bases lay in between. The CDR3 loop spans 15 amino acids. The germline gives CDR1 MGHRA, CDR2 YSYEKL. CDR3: CASSQVGDSGNTIYF. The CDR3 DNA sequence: TGCGCCAGCAGCCAAGTTGGGGACTCTGGAAACACCATATATTTT.

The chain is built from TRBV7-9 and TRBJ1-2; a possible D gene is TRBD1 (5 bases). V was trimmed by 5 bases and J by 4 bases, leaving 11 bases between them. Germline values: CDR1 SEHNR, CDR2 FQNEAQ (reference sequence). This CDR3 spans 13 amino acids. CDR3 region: CASSPPTAYGYTF. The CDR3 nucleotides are TGTGCCAGCAGCCCACCGACAGCCTATGGCTACACCTTC.

The DNA of the CDR3 is TGTGCCAGCAGGGCGCCAGGGGTTATGAACACTGAAGCTTTCTTT. Its translation: CASRAPGVMNTEAFF. The chain has TRBV28 and TRBJ1-1; perhaps TRBD1 as D (6 bases). The V end lost 6 bases, the J end lost 0 bases, and 14 bases lay between the germline ends. CDR3 length: 15 amino acids. Germline V lookup: CDR1 MDHEN, CDR2 SYDVKM.

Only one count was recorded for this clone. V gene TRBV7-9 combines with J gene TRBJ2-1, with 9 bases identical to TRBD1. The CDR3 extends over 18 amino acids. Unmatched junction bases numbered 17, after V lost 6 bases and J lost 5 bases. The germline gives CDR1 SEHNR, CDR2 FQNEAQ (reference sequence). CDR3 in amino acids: CASSSTGPGQGLNNEQFF. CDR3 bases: TGTGCCAGCAGTTCTACCGGCCCGGGACAGGGCTTGAACAATGAGCAGTTCTTC.

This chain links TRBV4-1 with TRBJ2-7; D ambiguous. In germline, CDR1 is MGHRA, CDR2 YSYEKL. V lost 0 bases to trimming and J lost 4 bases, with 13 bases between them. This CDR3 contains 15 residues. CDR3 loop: CASSQEVLVRYEQYF. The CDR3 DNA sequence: TGCGCCAGCAGCCAAGAAGTCCTAGTTAGGTACGAGCAGTACTTC.

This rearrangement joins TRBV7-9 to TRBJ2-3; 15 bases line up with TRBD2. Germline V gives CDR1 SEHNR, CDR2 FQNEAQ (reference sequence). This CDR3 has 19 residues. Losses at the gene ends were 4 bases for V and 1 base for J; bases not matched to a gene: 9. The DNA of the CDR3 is TGTGCCAGCAGCTCCACCGGGACTAGCGGGAGGTTTGGCACAGATACGCAGTATTTT. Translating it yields CASSSTGTSGRFGTDTQYF.

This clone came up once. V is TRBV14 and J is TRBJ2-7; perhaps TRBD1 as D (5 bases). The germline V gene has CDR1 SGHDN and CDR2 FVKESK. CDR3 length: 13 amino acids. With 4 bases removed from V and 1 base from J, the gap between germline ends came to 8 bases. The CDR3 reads CASSPQESYEQYF. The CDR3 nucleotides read TGTGCCAGCAGCCCACAGGAATCCTACGAGCAGTACTTC.

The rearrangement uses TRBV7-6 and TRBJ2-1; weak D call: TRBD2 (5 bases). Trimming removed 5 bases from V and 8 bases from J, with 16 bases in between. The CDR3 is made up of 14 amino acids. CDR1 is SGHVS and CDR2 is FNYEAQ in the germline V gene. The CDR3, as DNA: TGTGCCAGCAGCCCGATTACTAGGTCCGATGAGCAGTTCTTC. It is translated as CASSPITRSDEQFF.